This note documents a single TCR beta chain sequence. The antigen it binds to is not known. Base qualities were left out, and no much larger clone turns up one base away. The data were obtained in a study of control samples from healthy donors and cancer patients (dated by TCRdb to the early 2020s). Library preparation used the immunoSEQ multiplex PCR assay. TCRdb carries this immuneACCESS record with in-frame sequences only. Its versions omit some clonotypes, under half of them owing to an unresolved V gene in the studies checked, with the rest unexplained. The sample table lists some 30,000 clones, about nine tenths of them with a count of one. Roughly 12% of the sample is taken by the ten largest. The CDR3 runs 14 residues from the cysteine to the phenylalanine. The CDR3 DNA has 42 bases and is translated from base 1. For this chain, trimming is 4 bases at the V end and 6 bases at the J end, and the number of junction bases without a gene match is 5. Looking up the germline V gene yields CDR1 MNHEY and CDR2 SVGAGI.

The sequence derives from a man aged 45-65 years with lung cancer. This chain joins TRBV6-5 to TRBJ2-3; TRBD2 agrees with 9 junctional bases. Material: PBMCs. The nucleotides read TGTGCCAGCAGTTTAGCGGGGGCCGGCGATACGCAGTATTTT. This yields the protein CASSLAGAGDTQYF.